This entry lists 32 T cell receptor beta chains sequenced from one sample in a study of shared clonotypes between healthy human individuals. Naive CD8 isolation took CD45RO-negative cells positively selected for CCR7 and excluded terminally differentiated effector memory CD45RA+ cells. Sequencing was performed with immunoSEQ multiplex PCR; in TCRdb, only in-frame clones are kept and a portion is missing. The sample records over 2 million clones, over 85% being singletons. Sequences were obtained from naive CD8+ T cells sorted from blood. The receptors were sampled from a man aged 18 to 30 in good health.

This sequence joins TRBV4-3 and TRBJ2-7; D uncertain. In germline, CDR1 is LGHNA, CDR2 YSLEER. The V end lost 7 bases, the J end lost 8 bases, and 15 bases lay between the germline ends. The CDR3 sequence is 12 residues long. This CDR3 reads CASNVTHRQQYF. CDR3 in DNA: TGCGCCAGCAATGTGACGCATAGGCAGCAGTACTTC.

There are a few counts of this clone. The V call is TRBV5-1, the J call TRBJ2-2; tentatively, D is TRBD1 (5 bases). Looked up from germline, CDR1 is SGHRS and CDR2 is YFSETQ. This CDR3 is 16 amino acids long. V gave up 4 bases and J gave up 2 bases, with 15 bases separating them. The CDR3 bases are TGCGCCAGCAGCCCCATTTGGCAGGGCAACACCGGGGAGCTGTTTTTT. Translating gives CASSPIWQGNTGELFF.

The chain uses TRBV7-2 and TRBJ2-7, with 13 bases that match TRBD2. The CDR3 contains 16 residues. V was pared by 5 bases and J by 3 bases, with 7 bases of the junction left unmatched. From germline, CDR1 is SGHTA and CDR2 FQGNSA. CDR3 loop: CASSLILAGGGYEQYF. The DNA of the CDR3 is TGTGCCAGCAGCCTCATACTAGCGGGAGGGGGCTACGAGCAGTACTTC.

The table lists this clone with a count of one. The V gene is TRBV27, the J gene TRBJ2-1; the D is unclear. From germline, CDR1 is MNHEY and CDR2 SMNVEV (reference sequence). This CDR3 is built from 13 residues. Trimming took 5 bases from V and 10 from J, leaving 15 bases between them. The DNA for the CDR3 is TGTGCCAGCAGTATTGCCTTCGGCACCGAGCAGTTCTTC. Amino acid sequence: CASSIAFGTEQFF.

The chain is built from TRBV5-8 and TRBJ2-5, with D uncertain. The CDR3 is 13 amino acids. The germline gives CDR1 SGHTS, CDR2 YDEGEE. Trimming took off 0 bases at V and 4 bases at J, with 7 bases between the two ends. CDR3 region: CASSLGLPETQYF. CDR3 coding DNA: TGTGCCAGCAGCTTGGGGCTACCAGAGACCCAGTACTTC.

The chain is built from TRBV27 and TRBJ1-2; perhaps TRBD1 as D (5 bases). CDR1 is MNHEY and CDR2 is SMNVEV in the germline V gene (reference sequence). CDR3 length equals 13 residues. V lost 6 bases and J 4 bases, leaving 12 bases between the germline ends. The CDR3 nucleotides read TGTGCCAGCAGAGCTACCGGGACCTATGGCTACACCTTC. It codes for CASRATGTYGYTF.

Worth noting for this clone: The sample has other DNA sequences that encode this CDR3 too. The CDR3 loop is CASSPGSGTSGNNEQFF. CDR3 bases: TGTGCCAGCAGTCCAGGGTCCGGGACTAGCGGTAACAATGAGCAGTTCTTC. The chain employs TRBV27 and TRBJ2-1, with 11 bases lining up with TRBD2. V shed 5 bases and J 5 bases; nucleotides not matched to a gene: 11. There are 17 residues in the CDR3. The germline CDR1 and CDR2 sequences are MNHEY and SMNVEV (reference sequence).

Written as DNA, the CDR3 is TGTGCCAGCAGCTTAGCGGAGGAAGGGGACAGGGGCTCCGAAGCTTTCTTT. It translates to CASSLAEEGDRGSEAFF. The genes are TRBV7-8 and TRBJ1-1; 10 positions agree with TRBD1. J lost 8 bases, V lost 0 bases, and 12 bases had no gene match. Germline V gene sequence: CDR1 SGHVS, CDR2 FQNEAQ. The CDR3 totals 17 residues.

The CDR3 DNA reads TGTGCCAGCAGTGGACTAGCCCCAGATACGCAGTATTTT. Protein product: CASSGLAPDTQYF. V usage is TRBV2 and J usage is TRBJ2-3; 7 nucleotides align to TRBD2. Per the germline V gene, CDR1 is SNHLY and CDR2 is FYNNEI. V dropped 4 bases and J dropped 4; count of bases not matched to a gene: 2. The length of the CDR3 is 13 residues.

The genes are TRBV27 and TRBJ2-1, with a possible D match to TRBD2 (6 bases). The CDR3 has 12 amino acids. Germline lookup yields CDR1 MNHEY and CDR2 SMNVEV (reference sequence). V shed 8 bases and J shed 7 bases, with 12 bases lying between them. In nucleotides, the CDR3 is TGTGCCAGCTACTCCCTAGCGAATGAGCAGTTCTTC. Its protein is CASYSLANEQFF.

J is TRBJ2-1 and V is TRBV7-9, with D possibly matching TRBD1 (6 bases). CDR3 size: 14 residues. CDR1 is SEHNR, CDR2 FQNEAQ, per germline (reference sequence). The germline V and J ends were trimmed by 4 bases and 3 bases, with 10 bases remaining between them. CDR3 sequence (DNA): TGTGCCAGCAGCTGGGGGCAGCTCTACAATGAGCAGTTCTTC. Translating it yields CASSWGQLYNEQFF.

The CDR3 reads CAWSVDEVGTITEAFF. The CDR3 DNA reads TGTGCCTGGAGTGTAGACGAGGTTGGGACAATCACTGAAGCTTTCTTT. The chain is built from TRBV30 and TRBJ1-1; maybe TRBD1 (6 bases). This CDR3 comprises 16 residues. Germline V gene data show CDR1 as GTSNPN and CDR2 as SVGIG (reference sequence). Trimming removed 0 bases from V and 4 bases from J, with 18 bases in between.

J is TRBJ2-7 and V is TRBV9, with a possible D match to TRBD1 (5 bases). Trimming removed 0 bases at V and 2 bases at J, with 6 bases between. The CDR3 is 13 residues long. CDR1 and CDR2 (germline): SGDLS, YYNGEE. The CDR3: CASSVAQAYEQYF. In nucleotides, the CDR3 is TGTGCCAGCAGCGTAGCACAGGCCTACGAGCAGTACTTC.

For this clone: Other DNA sequences in this specimen translate into the identical CDR3. The rearrangement links TRBV5-6 to TRBJ2-1; D remains unclear. The V end was cut by 0 bases, the J end by 4 bases, with 5 bases between. The germline gives CDR1 SGHDT, CDR2 YYEEEE. The CDR3 has 13 residues. CDR3 nucleotides: TGTGCCAGCAGCTTGGACCGATACAATGAGCAGTTCTTC. Its protein product is CASSLDRYNEQFF.

The V and J genes are TRBV7-9 and TRBJ1-3, with a weak D call TRBD1 (6 bases). Per germline, CDR1 SEHNR and CDR2 FQNEAQ (reference sequence). V shed 5 bases and J shed 2 bases, with 13 bases lying between them. CDR3 length: 15 amino acids. The CDR3 region is CASSPPEGAGNTIYF. DNA of the CDR3: TGTGCCAGCAGCCCCCCCGAGGGGGCTGGAAACACCATATATTTT.

The V gene is TRBV5-6, the J gene TRBJ2-7, with TRBD1 matching 8 bases. CDR1 SGHDT and CDR2 YYEEEE come from the germline V gene. V shed 0 bases and J 6 bases; nucleotides not matched to a gene: 5. This CDR3 spans 14 amino acids. For the CDR3, the DNA is TGTGCCAGCAGCTTGGGAGGGACAGGTCTCGAGCAGTACTTC. Translation gives CASSLGGTGLEQYF.

The V call is TRBV28, the J call TRBJ1-6; D not resolved. This CDR3 is built from 12 residues. V was shortened by 5 bases and J by 10 bases, with 9 bases between the two germline ends. CDR1 MDHEN and CDR2 SYDVKM come from the germline V gene. CDR3 in amino acids: CASSPFRSPLHF. Written as DNA, the CDR3 is TGTGCCAGCAGTCCATTCAGATCACCCCTCCACTTT.

CDR3 DNA sequence: TGTGCCTGGAGTTATAGCGTAAATGAGCAGTTCTTC. It yields the protein CAWSYSVNEQFF. V and J are TRBV30 and TRBJ2-1; TRBD2 might be the D (5 bases). The CDR3 is 12 amino acids. Germline CDR1 reads GTSNPN; CDR2 reads SVGIG (reference sequence). The V end lost 2 bases, the J end lost 7 bases, and 9 bases lay between the germline ends.

The V and J genes are TRBV27 and TRBJ2-3; no clear D. This CDR3 is 14 amino acids long. The germline V gene has CDR1 MNHEY and CDR2 SMNVEV (reference sequence). Trimming shortened V by 6 bases and J by 2 bases, and 12 bases separated the two germline ends. CDR3 DNA sequence: TGTGCCAGCAGCGGGCTGTTGAACACAGATACGCAGTATTTT. Translation gives CASSGLLNTDTQYF.

Remarks on this clone: Other nucleotide sequences from this sample produce the same CDR3. V gene TRBV9 combines with J gene TRBJ2-1, with D perhaps matching TRBD2 (5 bases). V lost 0 bases, J lost 3 bases, and 7 bases lay in between. The germline CDR1 and CDR2 sequences are SGDLS and YYNGEE. This CDR3 has 14 residues. The CDR3 DNA sequence: TGTGCCAGCAGCGTAGGAGGGTACTACAATGAGCAGTTCTTC. Translating it yields CASSVGGYYNEQFF. The variable domain in full, completed from reference TRBV9 and TRBJ2-1, reads DSGVTQTPKHLITATGQRVTLRCSPRSGDLSVYWYQQSLDQGLQFLIQYYNGEERAKGNILERFSAQQFPDLHSELNLSSLELGDSALYFCASSVGGYYNEQFFGPGTRLTVL.

The chain has TRBV28 and TRBJ2-1, with a weak D call TRBD2 (6 bases). Germline V gene lookup returns CDR1 MDHEN and CDR2 SYDVKM. This CDR3 contains 16 residues. Trimming stripped 0 bases from V and 5 bases from J, with 14 bases between. The CDR3 loop is CASSLWGGKADNEQFF. The CDR3 DNA sequence: TGTGCCAGCAGTTTATGGGGGGGAAAAGCTGACAATGAGCAGTTCTTC.

The gene calls are TRBV5-4 and TRBJ2-7; 9 nucleotides line up with TRBD1. With 4 bases clipped from V and 5 bases from J, the junction kept 7 bases outside the gene matches. CDR1 and CDR2 from the germline V gene are SGHNT and YYREEE (reference sequence). This CDR3 region has 14 residues. DNA for the CDR3: TGTGCCAGCAGCCACCGGGACAGGGCCCACGAGCAGTACTTC. Its translation: CASSHRDRAHEQYF.

This chain connects TRBV5-4 to TRBJ2-7; 8 positions match TRBD1. J lost 8 bases, V lost 4 bases, and 5 bases had no gene match. The length of the CDR3 is 12 residues. Germline assignment: CDR1 SGHNT and CDR2 YYREEE (reference sequence). CDR3 in DNA: TGTGCCAGCAGCGGGGGGACAGGAAAGCAGTACTTC. Its protein is CASSGGTGKQYF.

This sequence joins TRBV19 and TRBJ1-3; D is possibly TRBD1 (5 bases). The V and J ends lost 10 bases and 4 bases respectively, with 20 bases between them. The CDR3 sequence is 15 residues long. Germline V gene lookup returns CDR1 LNHDA and CDR2 SQIVND (reference sequence). DNA of the CDR3: TGTGCCACGTATTCCGGGACTTTAGCGGGAAACACCATATATTTT. This sequence encodes CATYSGTLAGNTIYF.

The CDR3: CASIEDYSTDTQYF. The CDR3 DNA reads TGTGCCAGCATCGAGGACTATAGCACAGATACGCAGTATTTT. The chain carries TRBV7-9 and TRBJ2-3; tentative D call: TRBD2 (6 bases). V lost 7 bases and J 0 bases, leaving 11 bases between the germline ends. Germline lookup yields CDR1 SEHNR and CDR2 FQNEAQ (reference sequence). The CDR3 has 14 amino acids.

In regard to this clone: Germline is not matched at one junction end, which may reflect a read error. The V and J genes are TRBV5-1 and TRBJ2-7; possible D gene TRBD2, 5 bases. Germline CDR1 is SGHRS and CDR2 is YFSETQ. This CDR3 is 14 amino acids long. In DNA form, the CDR3 reads TGCGCCAACAGCATGGACTTGAGCTCCTACGAGCAGTACTTC. Its protein is CANSMDLSSYEQYF.

The sample holds one count of this clone. The rearrangement joins TRBV5-5 to TRBJ2-7; the D gene is possibly TRBD2 (5 bases). Germline V gene data show CDR1 as SGHKS and CDR2 as YYEKEE (reference sequence). CDR3 length: 13 amino acids. V was pared by 0 bases and J by 9 bases, with 13 bases between. Written as DNA, the CDR3 is TGTGCCAGCAGCTTGGATATATGGACTTGGCAGTACTTC. The encoded protein is CASSLDIWTWQYF.

This sequence joins TRBV6-5 and TRBJ2-3, with TRBD1 as a possible D gene (5 bases). Germline CDR1 reads MNHEY; CDR2 reads SVGAGI. Trimming shortened V by 2 bases and J by 5 bases, and 8 bases separated the two germline ends. The CDR3 is 13 residues long. The CDR3 nucleotides read TGTGCCAGCAGTTACGAAAGGGGAGATACGCAGTATTTT. This codes for CASSYERGDTQYF.

The chain employs TRBV4-3 and TRBJ1-2, with D perhaps TRBD1 (5 bases). This CDR3 is built from 13 residues. Trimming cost V 5 bases and J 6 bases, with 13 bases left between them. CDR1 and CDR2 (germline): LGHNA, YSLEER. The CDR3 sequence: CASSSWGGDGYTF. CDR3 nucleotides: TGCGCCAGCAGCTCCTGGGGGGGTGATGGCTACACCTTC.

This clone was observed once. J is TRBJ2-3 and V is TRBV6-1; 9 bases fit TRBD2. CDR1 and CDR2 from the germline V gene are MNHNS and SASEGT. The CDR3 is made up of 17 amino acids. V lost 2 bases, J lost 4 bases, and 10 bases stayed unmatched. CDR3 in DNA: TGTGCCAGCAGTGAATTATTGACTAAGCGGGAGGCAGATACGCAGTATTTT. Translation: CASSELLTKREADTQYF.

The chain joins TRBV4-3 to TRBJ2-1; 12 nucleotides agree with TRBD2. The CDR3 is 17 amino acids. The V gene's germline CDR1 is LGHNA and CDR2 YSLEER. Germline trimming cut 0 bases from V and 6 bases from J; bases unmatched to any gene: 6. The CDR3 sequence: CASSQESSSGRGNEQFF. CDR3 bases: TGCGCCAGCAGCCAAGAGTCATCTAGCGGGAGGGGCAATGAGCAGTTCTTC.

This chain links TRBV11-3 with TRBJ2-7, with TRBD1 matching over 7 bases. Germline V gene data show CDR1 as SGHNT and CDR2 as YENEEA. This CDR3 has 13 amino acids. V gave up 5 bases and J gave up 1 base; unmatched junction bases: 2. This CDR3 reads CASSDRVSYEQYF. CDR3 sequence (DNA): TGTGCCAGCAGCGACAGGGTTTCCTACGAGCAGTACTTC. Looking up the rest from reference TRBV11-3 and TRBJ2-7 gives the full variable domain: EAGVVQSPRYKIIEKKQPVAFWCNPISGHNTLYWYLQNLGQGPELLIRYENEEAVDDSQLPKDRFSAERLKGVDSTLKIQPAELGDSAVYLCASSDRVSYEQYFGPGTRLTVT.